This T cell receptor beta chain was identified during a study of cytomegalovirus exposure and HLA in healthy donors (dated by TCRdb to between 2016 and 2019). Context from the whole study: An earlier analysis of 587 of the donors reported 250 to 300 Gb of sequence data and more than 90 million unique TCR beta sequences from roughly 200 million T cells. Roughly 300 gigabases of sequencing data and tens of millions of unique TCR sequences were included in an early release covering 550 to 650 HLA-typed donors. The genetic ancestry cluster associated with self-reported Caucasian donors included 81% of the roughly 360 genotyped donors. The aim of the study was to test whether cataloging public T cell receptors could identify signatures of past pathogen exposure. The T cell repertoires of several hundred subjects were profiled by immunosequencing and related to cytomegalovirus serostatus. A separate validation cohort of roughly 120 different subjects was used in addition to the approximately 700-subject first cohort. High-throughput TCR immunosequencing, statistical association of individual TCRs with disease status, and machine learning were combined to predict cytomegalovirus infection status. In a later analysis, previously published TCR beta repertoires from about 640 donors were re-analyzed and high-resolution HLA genotyping was added so that TCR occurrence patterns could be studied. In the later analysis, no new phenotypic data were used to find candidate immune exposures; instead, reliance was placed on TCR beta sequences and their occurrence across donors. To decide whether each TCR beta V gene segment behaved as functional or pseudogenic, an earlier analysis of some 580 of the donors relied on high-throughput TCR beta sequencing. Donor age, sex, ethnicity and CMV serostatus were compiled together with the repertoire data. In a later genetic analysis, genome-wide SNP genotypes for 398 of the 666 donors were used, and that subset was treated as a discovery cohort. Every repertoire in the discovery cohort had been generated on one and the same sequencing platform. HLA typing included class I and class II loci at four-digit resolution. The number of donors typed differed by locus, with about 629-640 for A, B, C, DRB1 and DQB1, approximately 500 for DQA1, about 610 for DPA1, and approximately 470 for DPB1. Because of strong linkage in the cohort, five DR-DQ haplotypes were treated as single units for association and clustering. Across some 400 genotyped donors of the cohort, an average of about 240,000 unique TCR beta nucleotide sequences per donor were sequenced, and about a sixth of those sequences were non-productive. Points the paper makes about the study in general: Only TCR beta chains were sequenced in this cohort, and the absence of alpha or paired-chain data limited detectable features. Cytomegalovirus status was reported to be diagnosed by the classifier with high specificity and sensitivity in both the original and validation cohorts. The study gave a list of 150 to 200 TCR beta chains associated with cytomegalovirus. In a later analysis, most CMV-associated TCR beta chains were found to appear HLA-restricted, with HLA associations seemingly driven largely by CMV exposure. Strong co-occurrence of HLA alleles, especially DR and DQ, made assigning TCR associations to individual alleles difficult. A cluster of highly shared sequence variants was judged likely to represent a technical artifact of the sequencing pipeline. Compared with the roughly 670-donor mean, donors in an Asian-associated ancestry cluster had fewer N-insertions in productive TCRs, according to a later genetic analysis. In a later analysis, some 18,000 TCR beta sequences were associated with specific HLA alleles at a false discovery rate of 0.05. Because HLA typing was missing for some donors at each locus, association tests included only the typed subset. Because counts were too low, fewer than 20 rarely observed V segments, including chromosome 9 orphons, were excluded from the earlier analysis of around 590 of the donors. An association between a missense DCLRE1C variant and V-gene and J-gene trimming of TCR beta chains was found in a later genetic analysis and replicated in an independent cohort. A later analysis found that HLA-associated TCR beta chains were more clonally expanded and had lower generation probabilities than equally common non-associated chains. Broadly in line with IMGT annotations, most TCR beta V segments showed up in productive rearrangements about 87% or about 30% of the time in an earlier analysis of 450 to 750 of the donors. A later analysis found that TCR association rates varied across HLA loci, with DRB1 alleles showing the most associated TCRs and HLA-C alleles the fewest. In a later analysis, several top co-occurrence clusters were reported to appear linked to parvovirus B19, influenza, CMV and Epstein-Barr virus. The only immune exposure information available for the cohort was CMV serostatus. A further reported finding was that TCR beta sequences accurately predicted the HLA-A and HLA-B alleles for most subjects in the first cohort. Linkage disequilibrium might explain the correlated functional status among segregating V segments, but an unknown experimental factor could not be excluded. According to the authors, the approach could potentially be generalized to other disease states and immunological phenotypes. Presence/absence analyses assumed roughly uniform sequencing depth across donors, an assumption that may not hold. Most TCR sequences were observed very rarely across donors, whereas some public TCRs were present in many individuals. A few of the identified cytomegalovirus-associated TCR beta chains were confirmed in vitro to be specific for cytomegalovirus antigens.

The cohort was made up of around 720 healthy bone marrow donors. At the time of sampling, every cohort member was nominally healthy, though immune exposures that went unrecorded were likely present. The donor tested CMV seropositive, placing the donor among the 289 seropositive members of the cohort. A peripheral blood sample was collected from each donor, and TCR beta sequencing was performed on peripheral blood mononuclear cells. Genomic DNA was extracted from the blood cell samples with the Qiagen DNeasy Blood Extraction Kit. Notes on this clone: Its antigen is currently not known. There are no base qualities to consult, and no much larger clone falls within one base.

Libraries were constructed by the immunoSEQ multiplex PCR assay. The multiplex PCR relied on a mix of 60 forward primers for TCR Vbeta segments and 13 reverse primers for TCR Jbeta segments. Amplification of the CDR3 region of rearranged TCR beta genes was performed with a multiplex PCR assay on genomic DNA. The Illumina HiSeq System was used to sequence the amplified TCR beta libraries as 87-base-pair reads. The authors' pipeline ran thus. Across the roughly 670 repertoires, a later analysis counted 60 million to 90 million unique TCR beta chains, about 10 million of which were shared by at least two donors. To remove PCR and sequencing errors, raw reads were error-corrected and collapsed into unique sequences using a nearest-neighbor algorithm that merged closely related sequences. Alignment of CDR3 sequences to IMGT reference sequences was used to assign V, D and J gene segments. For a sequence to be retained, a match of at least six nucleotides to both a V gene segment and a J gene segment was required. A rearrangement counted as productive if the CDR3 had no stop codons and remained in frame with V and J, and every other rearrangement counted as non-productive. Following IMGT convention, CDR3 was defined as the stretch from the second conserved V-encoded cysteine to the conserved J-encoded phenylalanine. In an earlier analysis of around 570 of the donors, sequences lacking an unambiguous match to a single V gene segment were excluded. In an earlier analysis of 587 of the donors, a V segment was called functional when productive rearrangements were above 56.7%, and segregating when the standard deviation between donors exceeded 5%. A statistical classification framework was developed to diagnose cytomegalovirus status using the catalog of TCR beta chain sequences. In a later analysis, V and J genes were assigned by comparing TCR nucleotide sequences against IMGT/GENE-DB human TR gene sequences. The TCRdist pipeline was used in a later analysis to assign CDR3 sequences and most-parsimonious VDJ recombination scenarios. In a later analysis, every TCR beta chain was defined by the combination of its CDR3 amino acid sequence and its V-gene family, and reads without a unique V-gene family were dropped. A later analysis removed several hundred highly shared, low-generation-probability nucleotide sequences to deal with suspected cross-contamination and a sequencing artifact. For each public chain, a later analysis derived a clonal expansion index from normalized ranks of inferred template counts within each repertoire. A later analysis computed generation probabilities with a VDJ recombination model fitted to out-of-frame rearrangements, and checked the results against IGoR. A later analysis scored TCR-TCR, TCR-HLA and TCR-CMV co-occurrence with hypergeometric tests, applying a repertoire-size bias correction to TCR pairs. A later analysis estimated false discovery rates by permuting HLA or CMV assignments 20 times. In a later analysis, co-occurring TCRs were grouped using DBSCAN, and TCRdist sequence similarity was added for clustering within HLA-allele-positive subsets. Repertoires with fewer than 30,000 or more than 120,000 public chains, plus five repertoires with anomalous nucleotide sharing, were excluded from co-occurrence clustering. This is the immuneACCESS table as TCRdb keeps it, with only in-frame sequences that have V and J called. A part of the clones is gone; compared with another copy, unresolved V genes explain less than half, and the rest is unexplained. V and J calls and clone size come straight from that table; D and trimming were deduced from the DNA. The sample has under 200,000 clones on record, around 79% of them singletons. Over 2% of the sample is in the top ten clones.

The sequencing sample was made of PBMCs. This clonotype originated in a woman aged 40 to 50 in good health and CMV-seropositive.

The CDR3 region: CASSEEGRQETQYF. The nucleotide sequence is TGTGCCAGCAGTGAAGAGGGGCGGCAAGAGACCCAGTACTTC. The chain employs TRBV6-1 and TRBJ2-5, with a weak D call of TRBD1 (5 bases match). The germline V gene yields MNHNS for CDR1 and SASEGT for CDR2. From the cysteine up to the phenylalanine, the CDR3 has a length of 14 residues. Only CDR3 DNA remains: 42 bases, in frame from the first base. Trimming costs V 1 base and J 2 bases, and their ends lie 8 bases apart.